The 9 T cell receptor beta chains below come from one sample, sequenced in a study of blood T cell repertoires in COVID-19. Libraries were prepared by immunoSEQ multiplex PCR; TCRdb keeps only in-frame clonotypes and omits some of them. The sample holds 80,000 to 130,000 clones, roughly 92% seen once. Sequencing was performed on peripheral blood. The receptors derive from a man between 65 and 79 years old with acute or convalescent COVID-19.

J is TRBJ1-1 and V is TRBV6-1; D might be TRBD1 (5 bases). V lost 2 bases and J 2 bases, leaving 18 bases between the germline ends. This CDR3 is built from 17 residues. From germline, CDR1 is MNHNS and CDR2 SASEGT. The CDR3 nucleotides read TGTGCCAGCAGTGAACAAGCAGGCGGGGGACCCAACACTGAAGCTTTCTTT. Protein sequence: CASSEQAGGGPNTEAFF.

J is TRBJ2-2 and V is TRBV3-1 (or the pseudogene TRBV3-2); 8 nucleotides agree with TRBD2. Germline CDR1 is LGHDT and CDR2 is YNNKEL (reference sequence). There are 15 residues in the CDR3. The J segment lost 5 bases and the V segment lost 3 bases, leaving 5 bases of the junction unmatched. The CDR3 reads CASSQTTSGTGELFF. CDR3 DNA: TGTGCCAGCAGCCAGACAACTAGCGGAACCGGGGAGCTGTTTTTT.

The chain couples TRBV7-9 to TRBJ1-1; TRBD1 agrees at 7 bases. Trimming took 6 bases from V and 9 from J; bases not matched to a gene: 13. The CDR3 spans 14 residues. Germline-derived CDR1 and CDR2 are SEHNR and FQNEAQ (reference sequence). CDR3 DNA: TGTGCCAGCAGTTCCGACAGGGTACTTGTTAAAGCTTTCTTT. Protein sequence: CASSSDRVLVKAFF.

This chain links TRBV7-9 with TRBJ1-5; D ambiguous. This CDR3 contains 12 residues. Per the germline V gene, CDR1 is SEHNR and CDR2 is FQNEAQ (reference sequence). Trimming left V 2 bases short and J 6 bases short, with 5 bases between. The CDR3 bases are TGTGCCAGCAGCTTAACCGGTCAGCCCCAGCATTTT. It yields the protein CASSLTGQPQHF.

The chain uses TRBV7-8 and TRBJ1-2; D is possibly TRBD1 (6 bases). This CDR3 contains 14 residues. V lost 4 bases to trimming and J lost 4 bases, with 13 bases between them. The germline gives CDR1 SGHVS, CDR2 FQNEAQ. This chain's CDR3 is CASSSARQVYGYTF. The CDR3, as DNA: TGTGCCAGCAGCTCCGCTAGACAGGTCTATGGCTACACCTTC.

This clone was detected once. The chain links TRBV7-2 to TRBJ1-5, with a tentative D call TRBD1 (6 bases). The CDR3 length is 14 residues. Germline V gene lookup returns CDR1 SGHTA and CDR2 FQGNSA. V was shortened by 5 bases and J by 1 base, with 9 bases between the two germline ends. CDR3: CASSRTASNQPQHF. CDR3 coding DNA: TGTGCCAGCAGCAGGACAGCCAGCAATCAGCCCCAGCATTTT.

The rearrangement links TRBV4-3 to TRBJ2-7; TRBD2 might be the D (7 bases). Germline V gene sequence: CDR1 LGHNA, CDR2 YSLEER. V lost 0 bases, J lost 0 bases, and 15 bases lay in between. The CDR3 has 17 amino acids. The CDR3, as DNA: TGCGCCAGCAGCCAAGATCTGGGCGGGGGCAGCTCCTACGAGCAGTACTTC. As protein: CASSQDLGGGSSYEQYF.

The chain couples TRBV30 to TRBJ2-5; 9 bases fit TRBD1. CDR3 length: 16 residues. Germline V gene sequence: CDR1 GTSNPN, CDR2 SVGIG (reference sequence). Unmatched junction bases numbered 12, after V lost 5 bases and J lost 2 bases. The CDR3, as DNA: TGTGCCTGGCACCGGCCCGGGACAGGGATGCAAGAGACCCAGTACTTC. Its translation is CAWHRPGTGMQETQYF.

The V gene is TRBV6-5, the J gene TRBJ2-5; D ambiguous. The length of the CDR3 is 14 residues. Germline V gene sequence: CDR1 MNHEY, CDR2 SVGAGI. Trimming left V 1 base short and J 0 bases short, with 6 bases between. The CDR3 DNA reads TGTGCCAGCAGTTACTTCACAGACCAAGAGACCCAGTACTTC. Its protein is CASSYFTDQETQYF.